The clone carrying this T cell receptor (beta chain) showed up just once. CDR3 size: 14 residues. Germline CDR1 is MNHEY and CDR2 is SVGEGT. V was clipped by 6 bases and J by 8 bases, with 16 bases between them. Using immunoSEQ multiplex PCR, the repertoire was profiled, and TCRdb retains in-frame clones only, with some absent. The sample yields about 35,000 clones, approximately 93% seen once. The data originate from a study of control samples from healthy donors and cancer patients. The sequence came from a man aged 35 to 55 with colorectal cancer. The sequencing sample was made of PBMCs. The chain links TRBV6-2 or TRBV6-3 to TRBJ1-4; the D is unclear. The CDR3 is CASSGAGVGEKLFF. DNA of the CDR3: TGTGCCAGCAGCGGCGCCGGGGTGGGGGAAAAACTGTTTTTT.